These T cell receptor beta chains were read from a single sample in a study of CD8 T cells in Susac syndrome. In TCRdb, the immunoSEQ multiplex PCR reads were re-called with MiXCR into one record per CDR3 protein. The data hold 140,000 or so distinct CDR3 sequences, with roughly 94% observed a single time. The sequenced sample was CD4+ T cells from PBMCs. These receptors all stem from a human donor in good health. Each CDR3 is given with its conserved first and last residue. A D gene is named only where the DNA matches it firmly. Size tells how often a clone was seen (once, few, many) or the class of an expanded clone, and some rows leave it out.

D: NA
J: TRBJ2-1
size: once
V: TRBV5-4
CDR3: CASSLIGAGEQFF
DNA: TGTGCCAGCAGCTTGATCGGGGCGGGTGAGCAGTTCTTC

D: NA
J: TRBJ2-7
size: NA
V: TRBV11-2
CDR3: CASSLTRVGEQYF
DNA: TGTGCCAGCAGCTTAACCAGAGTCGGCGAGCAGTACTTC

D: NA
J: TRBJ2-2
size: NA
V: TRBV12-3/TRBV12-4
CDR3: CASSPTGSGELFF
DNA: TGTGCCAGCAGTCCTACAGGTTCCGGGGAGCTGTTTTTT

D: NA
J: TRBJ2-5
size: NA
V: TRBV21-1
CDR3: CASSPWTSFQETQYF
DNA: TGTGCCAGCAGCCCGTGGACTAGCTTCCAAGAGACCCAGTACTTC

D: TRBD1
J: TRBJ1-2
size: NA
V: TRBV2
CDR3: CASSVDREVLGDYGYTF
DNA: TGTGCCAGCAGTGTGGACAGGGAAGTCCTCGGTGACTATGGCTACACCTTC

D: TRBD1
J: TRBJ2-1
size: NA
V: TRBV4-2
CDR3: CASSQPGTGYNEQFF
DNA: TGTGCCAGCAGCCAACCGGGGACAGGCTACAATGAGCAGTTCTTC

D: NA
J: TRBJ1-4
size: NA
V: TRBV29-1
CDR3: CSVEGGPDEKLFF
DNA: TGCAGCGTTGAAGGAGGACCGGATGAAAAACTGTTTTTT

D: NA
J: TRBJ2-5
size: NA
V: TRBV11-1
CDR3: CASSGPSGTQYF
DNA: TGTGCCAGCAGCGGGCCGAGTGGGACCCAGTACTTC

D: TRBD2
J: TRBJ2-7
size: NA
V: TRBV19
CDR3: CASGGLAGGENEQYF
DNA: TGTGCCAGTGGAGGACTAGCGGGAGGGGAAAACGAGCAGTACTTC

D: NA
J: TRBJ2-7
size: NA
V: TRBV5-4
CDR3: CATRGQRPYEQYF
DNA: TGTGCTACCCGAGGACAGAGACCCTACGAGCAGTACTTC

D: TRBD1
J: TRBJ2-7
size: NA
V: TRBV3-1
CDR3: CASSQEGTGRTNYEQYF
DNA: TGTGCCAGCAGCCAAGAGGGGACAGGGAGAACAAACTACGAGCAGTACTTC

D: TRBD2
J: TRBJ2-1
size: NA
V: TRBV7-9
CDR3: CASSNSGSANEQFF
DNA: TGTGCCAGCAGCAACAGCGGGAGTGCAAATGAGCAGTTCTTC

D: NA
J: TRBJ2-5
size: NA
V: TRBV19
CDR3: CASSIGRKDGKETQYF
DNA: TGTGCCAGTAGTATAGGGAGGAAGGACGGAAAAGAGACCCAGTACTTC

D: NA
J: TRBJ2-5
size: NA
V: TRBV12-3/TRBV12-4
CDR3: CASSLGIQVGIQETQYF
DNA: TGTGCCAGCAGTTTAGGCATACAGGTTGGAATACAAGAGACCCAGTACTTC

D: NA
J: TRBJ2-1
size: NA
V: TRBV11-2
CDR3: CASSPIRGSSYNEQFF
DNA: TGTGCCAGCAGCCCCATTAGGGGAAGCTCCTACAATGAGCAGTTCTTC

D: TRBD1
J: TRBJ2-7
size: once
V: TRBV10-3
CDR3: CAISGRDSHEQYF
DNA: TGTGCCATCAGTGGCCGGGACAGCCACGAGCAGTACTTC

D: NA
J: TRBJ1-2
size: NA
V: TRBV30
CDR3: CAWSALPRGGYTF
DNA: TGTGCCTGGAGTGCCCTCCCCAGAGGCGGCTACACCTTC

D: TRBD1
J: TRBJ1-6
size: NA
V: TRBV12-3/TRBV12-4
CDR3: CASSSGTGGSPLHF
DNA: TGTGCCAGCAGTTCCGGGACAGGGGGTTCACCCCTCCACTTT

D: NA
J: TRBJ2-7
size: NA
V: TRBV5-1
CDR3: CASSLELAYEQYF
DNA: TGCGCCAGCAGCTTGGAACTAGCCTACGAGCAGTACTTC

D: NA
J: TRBJ1-4
size: NA
V: TRBV7-9
CDR3: CASSLSWGEEKLFF
DNA: TGTGCCAGCAGCTTAAGCTGGGGAGAGGAAAAACTGTTTTTT

D: NA
J: TRBJ1-1
size: NA
V: TRBV6-5
CDR3: CASSYQGLYTEAFF
DNA: TGTGCCAGCAGTTACCAGGGTCTGTACACTGAAGCTTTCTTT

D: TRBD1
J: TRBJ2-5
size: NA
V: TRBV30
CDR3: CAWTGGARETQYF
DNA: TGTGCCTGGACAGGGGGAGCACGGGAGACCCAGTACTTC

D: NA
J: TRBJ2-7
size: NA
V: TRBV30
CDR3: CAWREGLAEQYF
DNA: TGTGCCTGGAGGGAAGGACTCGCCGAGCAGTACTTC

D: NA
J: TRBJ1-1
size: NA
V: TRBV13
CDR3: CASSFLGEGTEAFF
DNA: TGTGCCAGCAGCTTCCTCGGTGAGGGGACTGAAGCTTTCTTT

D: NA
J: TRBJ1-2
size: NA
V: TRBV7-9
CDR3: CASSLTFGYTF
DNA: TGTGCCAGCAGCTTAACCTTTGGCTACACCTTC

D: NA
J: TRBJ2-1
size: NA
V: TRBV9
CDR3: CASSVGGSIYEQFF
DNA: TGTGCCAGCAGCGTAGGTGGGAGTATATATGAGCAGTTCTTC

D: TRBD1
J: TRBJ2-7
size: NA
V: TRBV27
CDR3: CASHALGQRYEQYF
DNA: TGTGCCAGCCATGCTCTGGGACAGCGCTACGAGCAGTACTTC

D: TRBD2
J: TRBJ2-5
size: NA
V: TRBV5-1
CDR3: CASSLSGDGGRWRETQYF
DNA: TGCGCCAGCAGCTTGTCGGGTGATGGCGGGAGGTGGAGAGAGACCCAGTACTTC

D: NA
J: TRBJ1-1
size: NA
V: TRBV6-5
CDR3: CASSYPNTEAFF
DNA: TGTGCCAGCAGTTACCCGAACACTGAAGCTTTCTTT

D: TRBD2
J: TRBJ2-7
size: once
V: TRBV19
CDR3: CASRSTSVFSYEQYF
DNA: TGTGCCAGTAGGTCAACTAGCGTCTTTTCCTACGAGCAGTACTTC

D: TRBD2
J: TRBJ2-1
size: NA
V: TRBV7-9
CDR3: CASSSLAGLLVNEQFF
DNA: TGTGCCAGCAGCTCACTAGCGGGGCTTTTAGTAAATGAGCAGTTCTTC

D: NA
J: TRBJ1-5
size: NA
V: TRBV19
CDR3: CASNFPGVSGNQPQHF
DNA: TGTGCCAGTAATTTTCCCGGGGTATCGGGCAATCAGCCCCAGCATTTT

D: TRBD1
J: TRBJ2-3
size: NA
V: TRBV2
CDR3: CASTLRGTGHTDTQYF
DNA: TGTGCCAGCACCTTACGCGGGACAGGGCACACAGATACGCAGTATTTT

D: TRBD2
J: TRBJ2-2
size: NA
V: TRBV5-4
CDR3: CASSLEASGAGELFF
DNA: TGTGCCAGCAGCTTGGAAGCTAGCGGGGCCGGGGAGCTGTTTTTT

D: TRBD2
J: TRBJ2-1
size: once
V: TRBV10-3
CDR3: CAILPSLAGDYNEQFF
DNA: TGTGCCATCCTCCCCTCTCTAGCGGGAGACTACAATGAGCAGTTCTTC

D: TRBD1
J: TRBJ1-2
size: NA
V: TRBV29-1
CDR3: CSVGDRGNGYTF
DNA: TGCAGCGTGGGGGACAGGGGGAATGGCTACACCTTC

D: TRBD1
J: TRBJ2-2
size: few
V: TRBV12-3/TRBV12-4
CDR3: CASSLRTGGTGELFF
DNA: TGTGCCAGCAGTTTGAGGACAGGAGGCACCGGGGAGCTGTTTTTT

D: TRBD1
J: TRBJ2-5
size: NA
V: TRBV19
CDR3: CASRHKRDRGDQYF
DNA: TGTGCCAGTAGACATAAGAGGGACAGGGGGGACCAGTACTTC

D: NA
J: TRBJ2-7
size: NA
V: TRBV9
CDR3: CASSVGERAPGEQYF
DNA: TGTGCCAGCAGCGTAGGTGAGCGGGCCCCAGGGGAGCAGTACTTC

D: NA
J: TRBJ2-5
size: NA
V: TRBV29-1
CDR3: CSVERDSAGSGETQYF
DNA: TGCAGCGTTGAACGGGATTCGGCCGGGAGTGGAGAGACCCAGTACTTC

D: TRBD1
J: TRBJ1-4
size: NA
V: TRBV18
CDR3: CASSLGTGVNEKLFF
DNA: TGTGCCAGCTCACTCGGGACAGGAGTTAATGAAAAACTGTTTTTT

D: TRBD2
J: TRBJ2-1
size: NA
V: TRBV5-4
CDR3: CASSSSSGRYNEQFF
DNA: TGTGCCAGCAGCTCGTCTAGCGGGAGGTACAATGAGCAGTTCTTC

D: NA
J: TRBJ2-5
size: NA
V: TRBV29-1
CDR3: CSVEIYSSGETQYF
DNA: TGCAGCGTTGAAATCTACTCAAGCGGAGAGACCCAGTACTTC

D: NA
J: TRBJ2-3
size: NA
V: TRBV20-1
CDR3: CSARILPSTDTQYF
DNA: TGCAGTGCTAGAATTCTACCAAGCACAGATACGCAGTATTTT

D: NA
J: TRBJ2-7
size: NA
V: TRBV20-1
CDR3: CSARDHGRVWYEQYF
DNA: TGCAGTGCTAGAGATCACGGAAGGGTCTGGTACGAGCAGTACTTC

D: NA
J: TRBJ2-6
size: NA
V: TRBV11-3
CDR3: CASSFGRTGANVLTF
DNA: TGTGCCAGCAGCTTCGGAAGAACTGGGGCCAACGTCCTGACTTTC

D: TRBD1
J: TRBJ2-1
size: NA
V: TRBV27
CDR3: CASSFGTGNNEQFF
DNA: TGTGCCAGCAGTTTCGGGACAGGGAACAATGAGCAGTTCTTC

D: NA
J: TRBJ1-5
size: NA
V: TRBV2
CDR3: CASSPDLTQPQHF
DNA: TGTGCCAGCAGTCCTGATCTAACCCAGCCCCAGCATTTT

D: NA
J: TRBJ2-7
size: NA
V: TRBV18
CDR3: CASSLRDGAYEQYF
DNA: TGTGCCAGCTCACTACGGGACGGCGCCTACGAGCAGTACTTC

D: TRBD1
J: TRBJ2-7
size: NA
V: TRBV6-6
CDR3: CASRPGQGANSYEQYF
DNA: TGTGCCAGCAGACCCGGACAGGGGGCGAACTCCTACGAGCAGTACTTC

D: TRBD2
J: TRBJ2-5
size: NA
V: TRBV25-1
CDR3: CASSFQVGGETQYF
DNA: TGTGCCAGCAGTTTCCAGGTGGGGGGGGAGACCCAGTACTTC

D: NA
J: TRBJ2-7
size: NA
V: TRBV4-2
CDR3: CASSQEIGDSSYEQYF
DNA: TGTGCCAGCAGCCAAGAAATAGGAGACAGCTCCTACGAGCAGTACTTC

D: TRBD2
J: TRBJ2-7
size: NA
V: TRBV4-2
CDR3: CASSQEDQKGLAGSFFYEQYF
DNA: TGTGCCAGCAGCCAAGAAGATCAGAAGGGACTAGCGGGATCCTTCTTTTACGAGCAGTACTTC

D: TRBD1
J: TRBJ2-7
size: NA
V: TRBV29-1
CDR3: CSARTGRSYEQYF
DNA: TGCAGCGCCAGGACAGGGAGGTCCTACGAGCAGTACTTC

D: TRBD2
J: TRBJ2-2
size: NA
V: TRBV27
CDR3: CASSLLAGVFGELFF
DNA: TGTGCCAGCAGTTTGCTAGCGGGAGTGTTCGGGGAGCTGTTTTTT

D: NA
J: TRBJ2-4
size: NA
V: TRBV5-1
CDR3: CASSLGLDYVAKNIQYF
DNA: TGCGCCAGCAGCTTGGGGCTAGACTACGTAGCCAAAAACATTCAGTACTTC

D: NA
J: TRBJ2-7
size: NA
V: TRBV20-1
CDR3: CSARTGPGEQYF
DNA: TGCAGTGCTAGGACTGGGCCGGGGGAGCAGTACTTC

D: TRBD2
J: TRBJ2-1
size: NA
V: TRBV24-1
CDR3: CATSDSLRVAGGVDEQFF
DNA: TGTGCCACCAGTGATTCCCTCCGAGTAGCGGGAGGTGTAGATGAGCAGTTCTTC

D: TRBD2
J: TRBJ2-5
size: NA
V: TRBV2
CDR3: CASRGTSGMGTQYF
DNA: TGTGCCAGCAGGGGGACTAGCGGGATGGGGACCCAGTACTTC

D: TRBD1
J: TRBJ1-1
size: once
V: TRBV6-4
CDR3: CASSDSIQGRGGSAEAFF
DNA: TGTGCCAGCAGTGACTCGATACAGGGGAGGGGGGGGAGTGCTGAAGCTTTCTTT